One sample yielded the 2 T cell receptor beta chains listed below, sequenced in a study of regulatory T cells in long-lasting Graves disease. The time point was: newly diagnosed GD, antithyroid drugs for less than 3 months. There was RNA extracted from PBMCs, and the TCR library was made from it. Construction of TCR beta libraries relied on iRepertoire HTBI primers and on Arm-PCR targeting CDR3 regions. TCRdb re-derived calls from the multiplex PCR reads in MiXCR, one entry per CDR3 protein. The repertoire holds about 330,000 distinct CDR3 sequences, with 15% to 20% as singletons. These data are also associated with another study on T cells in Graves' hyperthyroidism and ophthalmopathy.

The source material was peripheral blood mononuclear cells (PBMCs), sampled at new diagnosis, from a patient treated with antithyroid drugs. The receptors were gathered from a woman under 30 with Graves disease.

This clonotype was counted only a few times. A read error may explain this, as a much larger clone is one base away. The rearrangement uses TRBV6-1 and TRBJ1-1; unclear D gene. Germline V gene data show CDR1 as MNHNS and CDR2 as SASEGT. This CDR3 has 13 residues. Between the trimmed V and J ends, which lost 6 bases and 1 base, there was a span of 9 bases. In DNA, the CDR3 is TGTGCCAGCAGCCAACAGCGGAACACTGAAGCTTTCTTT. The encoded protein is CASSQQRNTEAFF.

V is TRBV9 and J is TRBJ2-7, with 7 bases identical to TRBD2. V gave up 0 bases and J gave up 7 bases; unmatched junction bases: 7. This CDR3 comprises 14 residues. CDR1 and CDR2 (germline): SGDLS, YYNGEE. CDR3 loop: CASSVERDPREQYF. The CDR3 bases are TGTGCCAGCAGCGTAGAGCGGGACCCCCGGGAGCAGTACTTC.